Below, one T cell receptor beta chain is given with its context. This entry belongs to a study of blood T cell repertoires in COVID-19. Background on the study: Nucleic acid was either cDNA or gDNA, and it came from T cells, B-cell-depleted T cells, or PBMCs.

Only in-frame clones appear in the TCRdb table, and some are missing; sequencing was by immunoSEQ multiplex PCR. The sample has 350,000 to 550,000 clones; around nine tenths are singletons. The germline V gene encodes CDR1 ENHRY and CDR2 SYGVKD. With 9 bases removed from V and 5 bases from J, the gap between germline ends came to 16 bases. The CDR3 is made up of 13 amino acids. The chain is built from TRBV10-3 and TRBJ1-1; no reliable D call. The clonotype comes from a woman under 30 with acute COVID-19. The sequenced material came from PBMCs or T cells enriched from blood (not recorded which). The CDR3 sequence is CAIAGSRWTEAFF. CDR3 sequence (DNA): TGTGCCATTGCAGGTTCGCGATGGACTGAAGCTTTCTTT.